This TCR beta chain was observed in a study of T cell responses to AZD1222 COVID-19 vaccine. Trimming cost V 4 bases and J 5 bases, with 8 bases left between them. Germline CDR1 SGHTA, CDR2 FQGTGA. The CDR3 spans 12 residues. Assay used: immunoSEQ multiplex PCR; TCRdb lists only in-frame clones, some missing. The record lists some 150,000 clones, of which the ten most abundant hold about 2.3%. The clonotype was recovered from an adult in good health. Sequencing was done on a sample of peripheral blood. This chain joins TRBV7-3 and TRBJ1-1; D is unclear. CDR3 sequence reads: CASSSRWTEAFF. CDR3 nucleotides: TGTGCCAGCAGCTCTAGATGGACTGAAGCTTTCTTT.